This T cell receptor (beta chain) originates from a study of T-cell reconstitution after alpha-beta-depleted transplantation in children. General observations from the study: Counts and diversity of T cells one year after transplant came mostly from newly produced T cells. Some patients' high day-60 TCRbeta diversity was traced to surviving recipient T cells and thymic progenitors. Several hundred expanded graft clones reportedly were the source of alpha-beta T cells about two months after transplant.

Molecular barcoding with unique molecular identifiers was used for the TCRbeta library. TCRdb re-derived calls from the PCR reads in MiXCR, one entry per CDR3 protein. The profile shows roughly 790,000 distinct CDR3 sequences, less than 20% of them singletons. Notes on this clonotype: What it binds is unknown.

V was trimmed by 3 bases and J by 3 bases, leaving 10 bases between them. Germline values: CDR1 SGHRS, CDR2 YFSETQ. This CDR3 has 13 amino acids. The J gene is TRBJ2-7, the V gene TRBV5-1; tentatively, D is TRBD1 (6 bases). The sample in question was PBMCs, mostly from graft donor cells, obtained 360 days after TCRalphabeta/CD19-depleted stem cell transplant. The sequence came from a male patient aged 5 to 17 who had a stem cell transplant for acute lymphoblastic leukemia, so the T cells may come from the graft donor. CDR3: CASSWTEDYEQYF. In DNA, the CDR3 is TGCGCCAGCAGCTGGACAGAGGACTACGAGCAGTACTTC.